Sequencing of this TCR beta chain was carried out in a study of CD8+ T cells in alopecia areata. The overall study: The drug, tofacitinib, lasted 6 to 18 months, followed by 6 months off drug. Study-level results: Especially in alopecia totalis/universalis, lesional scalp showed greater clonality than normal scalp did.

This clone was recorded only once. What it binds is not known. Using a FACSAria, the CD4+ and CD8+ T cells were sorted from the PBMCs. This CDR3 has 16 residues. Per the germline V gene, CDR1 is SGHTA and CDR2 is FQGNSA. After removal of 5 bases from V and 2 bases from J, the junction contained 9 bases not matched to a gene. Reverse transcribed after extraction, RNA yielded cDNA as the sequencing template. This table comes from immunoSEQ multiplex PCR, and its TCRdb copy is limited to in-frame clones, with some not included. Of around 140,000 clones listed, roughly three fifths are singletons. This receptor was identified in a human donor with alopecia areata. The starting material was CD4+ T cells sorted from blood, obtained at week 0. The genes are TRBV7-2 and TRBJ1-3; 7 bases line up with TRBD1. The CDR3 DNA follows: TGTGCCAGCAGCCTACGGGGACAGACCGCTGGAAACACCATATATTTT. This codes for CASSLRGQTAGNTIYF.